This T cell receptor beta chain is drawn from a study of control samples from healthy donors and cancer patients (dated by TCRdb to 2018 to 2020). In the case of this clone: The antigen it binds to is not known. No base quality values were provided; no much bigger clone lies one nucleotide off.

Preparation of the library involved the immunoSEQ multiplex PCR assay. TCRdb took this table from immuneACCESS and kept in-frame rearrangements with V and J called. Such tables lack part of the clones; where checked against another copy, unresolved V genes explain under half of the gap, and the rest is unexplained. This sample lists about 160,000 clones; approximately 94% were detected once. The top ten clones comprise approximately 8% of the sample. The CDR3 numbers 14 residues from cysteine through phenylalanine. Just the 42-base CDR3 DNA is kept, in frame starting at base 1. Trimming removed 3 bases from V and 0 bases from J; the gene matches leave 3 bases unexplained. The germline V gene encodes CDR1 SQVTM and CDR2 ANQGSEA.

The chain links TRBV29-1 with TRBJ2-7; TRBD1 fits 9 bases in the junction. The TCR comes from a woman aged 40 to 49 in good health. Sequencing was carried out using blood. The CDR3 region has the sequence CSVDRTGDSYEQYF. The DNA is TGCAGCGTTGACCGGACAGGGGACTCCTACGAGCAGTACTTC.